This is a list of T cell receptor beta chains from one sample in a study of T cells in Graves' hyperthyroidism and ophthalmopathy. TCRdb independently ran MiXCR on the multiplex PCR reads; one entry per CDR3 protein. In the table there are around 350,000 distinct CDR3 sequences, less than 20% of which are singletons. The sequenced material came from blood. The receptors here all came from a woman younger than 35 with Graves' hyperthyroidism that later progressed to Graves' ophthalmopathy. Each CDR3 is given with its conserved first and last residue. The D gene is left open where the match is weak. Size values are once, few and many counts, or a class for expanded clones, and some rows have none.

few,TRBV20-1,TRBJ1-5,TRBD1,CSARVLSPGQVTFLPQHF,TGCAGTGCTAGGGTTCTGTCCCCGGGACAGGTGACATTCCTGCCCCAGCATTTT
.,TRBV7-2,TRBJ1-1,TRBD1,CASSLDRAGSTEAFF,TGTGCCAGCAGCCTGGACAGGGCGGGGAGCACTGAAGCTTTCTTT
many,TRBV6-1,TRBJ2-7,.,CASSFDGYEQYF,TGTGCCAGCAGTTTCGACGGTTACGAGCAGTACTTC
many,TRBV3-1,TRBJ1-1,.,CASSQRTEAFF,TGTGCCAGCAGCCAAAGGACTGAAGCTTTCTTT
many,TRBV2,TRBJ2-7,.,CASNEGIYEQYF,TGTGCCAGCAACGAGGGAATCTACGAGCAGTACTTC
.,TRBV5-8,TRBJ2-5,TRBD2,CASSLKASGEETQYF,TGTGCCAGCAGCTTGAAGGCTAGCGGGGAAGAGACCCAGTACTTC
.,TRBV10-3,TRBJ2-7,.,CAISESGMVDYYYEQYF,TGTGCCATCAGTGAGTCGGGCATGGTGGACTACTACTACGAGCAGTACTTC
many,TRBV2,TRBJ2-2,TRBD2,CASDVISGRSGELFF,TGTGCCAGCGATGTTATTAGCGGGAGATCCGGGGAGCTGTTTTTT
.,TRBV13,TRBJ2-3,.,CASSSRDGRTDTQYF,TGTGCCAGCAGCTCCCGGGACGGGCGCACAGATACGCAGTATTTT
.,TRBV12-3/TRBV12-4,TRBJ2-5,.,CASSSGYSTQYF,TGTGCCAGCAGCTCCGGGTACTCAACACAGTACTTC
many,TRBV5-1,TRBJ2-7,TRBD1,CASSLRQGTSYEQYF,TGCGCCAGCAGCTTGCGACAGGGTACCTCCTACGAGCAGTACTTC
.,TRBV28,TRBJ1-4,.,CASRFDNKLFF,TGTGCCAGCAGGTTCGATAATAAACTGTTTTTT
.,TRBV18,TRBJ2-4,TRBD1,CASSGTGGVENIQYF,TGTGCCAGCTCCGGGACAGGGGGCGTTGAAAACATTCAGTACTTC
.,TRBV28,TRBJ2-7,.,CASSRESLYEQYF,TGTGCCAGCAGCAGGGAATCCCTCTACGAGCAGTACTTC
few,TRBV15,TRBJ2-1,TRBD2,CATSVRLAGADNEQFF,TGTGCCACCAGCGTACGGTTAGCGGGAGCTGACAATGAGCAGTTCTTC
.,TRBV4-3,TRBJ2-3,.,CASSQEAASRYTQYF,TGCGCCAGCAGCCAAGAGGCGGCTAGCCGCTATACGCAGTATTTT
.,TRBV29-1,TRBJ2-2,.,CSVEGGLSGAGELFF,TGCAGCGTCGAGGGGGGACTATCCGGGGCCGGGGAGCTGTTTTTT
many,TRBV7-2,TRBJ2-1,.,CASSPDSTNNEQFF,TGTGCCAGCAGCCCTGACTCGACCAACAATGAGCAGTTCTTC
many,TRBV20-1,TRBJ2-2,TRBD2,CSATGLGATGELFF,TGCAGTGCTACAGGACTAGGGGCCACCGGGGAGCTGTTTTTT
.,TRBV6-2/TRBV6-3,TRBJ1-5,.,CASSYSGRDQPQHF,TGTGCCAGCAGTTACTCGGGACGGGATCAGCCCCAGCATTTT
few,TRBV7-2,TRBJ2-3,.,CASSLRRKQDTQYF,TGTGCCAGCAGCTTACGGAGAAAGCAAGATACGCAGTATTTT
once,TRBV5-1,TRBJ1-1,.,CASSLFFAGSTDAFF,TGCGCCAGCAGCTTATTCTTTGCCGGGAGCACTGATGCTTTCTTT
.,TRBV20-1,TRBJ2-7,TRBD2,CSGRETGGVHEQYF,TGCAGTGGGAGAGAGACGGGAGGGGTCCACGAGCAGTACTTC
many,TRBV3-1,TRBJ2-4,TRBD2,CASSLGLAGPQYF,TGTGCCAGCAGTCTCGGACTAGCGGGGCCTCAGTACTTC
few,TRBV28,TRBJ1-2,.,CASTQRGTNYGYTF,TGTGCCAGCACCCAACGGGGCACGAACTATGGCTACACCTTC
many,TRBV20-1,TRBJ2-7,TRBD2,CSATQARRGDEQYF,TGCAGTGCTACCCAAGCTCGGCGGGGGGACGAGCAGTACTTC
few,TRBV10-3,TRBJ2-2,TRBD1,CAITHRGTGELFF,TGTGCCATCACCCACAGGGGCACCGGGGAGCTGTTTTTT
many,TRBV7-2,TRBJ2-7,.,CASILQWGHYEQYF,TGTGCCAGCATCCTCCAGTGGGGGCACTACGAGCAGTACTTC
.,TRBV4-1,TRBJ2-7,TRBD2,CASSPGRAGHYEQYF,TGCGCCAGCAGCCCAGGGAGGGCGGGTCACTACGAGCAGTACTTC
.,TRBV5-6,TRBJ2-7,.,CASSWAGSEQYF,TGTGCCAGCAGCTGGGCTGGGTCCGAGCAGTACTTC
.,TRBV20-1,TRBJ2-6,.,CSARPRTSSSGANVLTF,TGCAGTGCTAGACCTCGGACGTCTAGCTCTGGGGCCAACGTCCTGACTTTC
many,TRBV28,TRBJ1-5,.,CASRPVGRPNQPQHF,TGTGCCAGCAGGCCGGTTGGCAGACCCAATCAGCCCCAGCATTTT
many,TRBV20-1,TRBJ2-1,TRBD2,CSARFPGLESEQFF,TGCAGTGCTAGATTTCCGGGACTAGAGAGCGAGCAGTTCTTC
few,TRBV6-5,TRBJ2-7,.,CASSLQTTYEQYF,TGTGCCAGCAGTTTGCAAACTACCTACGAGCAGTACTTC
many,TRBV20-1,TRBJ1-1,.,CSATFVPEAFF,TGCAGTGCTACTTTCGTCCCTGAAGCTTTCTTT
many,TRBV28,TRBJ1-6,.,CASSTSGGPWVSSPLHF,TGTGCCAGCAGCACATCGGGGGGGCCGTGGGTTAGCTCACCCCTCCACTTT
many,TRBV2,TRBJ2-2,TRBD2,CASSEGGLAGGSNTGELFF,TGTGCCAGCAGTGAGGGAGGGCTAGCGGGAGGGTCGAACACCGGGGAGCTGTTTTTT
many,TRBV20-1,TRBJ2-5,TRBD2,CSARGALAGERETQYF,TGCAGTGCTAGAGGGGCCCTAGCGGGAGAAAGGGAGACCCAGTACTTC
many,TRBV15,TRBJ2-7,.,CATSRDRGYEQYF,TGTGCCACCAGCAGAGATCGGGGGTACGAGCAGTACTTC
many,TRBV7-6,TRBJ1-6,TRBD1,CASSYGQGANSPLHF,TGTGCCAGCAGCTATGGACAGGGGGCAAATTCACCCCTCCACTTT
many,TRBV7-8,TRBJ2-2,TRBD2,CASSLAQIPSGRARMTNTGELFF,TGTGCCAGCAGCTTAGCCCAGATCCCAAGCGGGAGGGCCCGGATGACGAACACCGGGGAGCTGTTTTTT
many,TRBV10-3,TRBJ1-2,TRBD1,CAITPQGADHGYTF,TGTGCCATCACCCCACAGGGGGCAGACCATGGCTACACCTTC
few,TRBV28,TRBJ2-5,TRBD1,CASSSPGTGGDGETQYF,TGTGCCAGCAGTTCCCCCGGGACAGGTGGCGATGGAGAGACCCAGTACTTC
once,TRBV5-1,TRBJ1-6,.,CASSRDGLNSPLHF,TGCGCCAGCAGCCGGGACGGTTTGAATTCACCCCTCCACTTT
.,TRBV24-1,TRBJ2-1,TRBD1,CATGTGEVNEQFF,TGTGCCACGGGGACAGGGGAAGTGAATGAGCAGTTCTTC
.,TRBV6-1,TRBJ2-3,.,CAGSLDGRSGDTQYF,TGTGCCGGCAGCCTCGACGGCAGGTCGGGAGATACGCAGTATTTT
.,TRBV4-2,TRBJ2-3,.,CASSQGGFSVDTQYF,TGTGCCAGCAGCCAAGGAGGATTTTCCGTGGATACGCAGTATTTT
many,TRBV7-2,TRBJ2-3,.,CASSLPPGGDTQYF,TGTGCCAGCAGCTTGCCCCCAGGCGGAGATACGCAGTATTTT
.,TRBV20-1,TRBJ2-1,.,CSARGGRLGGYNEQFF,TGCAGTGCTAGGGGGGGCCGGCTTGGTGGGTACAATGAGCAGTTCTTC
many,TRBV28,TRBJ1-4,.,CASSPPGPGNEKLFF,TGTGCCAGCAGTCCCCCGGGGCCCGGGAATGAAAAACTGTTTTTT
once,TRBV14,TRBJ1-1,TRBD1,CASSQDAGWGRGLVAEAFF,TGTGCCAGCAGCCAAGATGCCGGGTGGGGCAGGGGGCTTGTGGCTGAAGCTTTCTTT
few,TRBV6-1,TRBJ2-1,TRBD2,CASIILAGGLGNEQFF,TGTGCCAGCATTATCTTAGCGGGAGGTCTGGGGAATGAGCAGTTCTTC
few,TRBV5-1,TRBJ2-6,.,CASRPPGANVLTF,TGCGCCAGCCGACCCCCTGGGGCCAACGTCCTGACTTTC
.,TRBV4-1,TRBJ2-3,TRBD2,CASSPGLAVKLTDTQYF,TGCGCCAGCAGTCCCGGACTAGCGGTCAAACTCACAGATACGCAGTATTTT
few,TRBV20-1,TRBJ2-1,.,CSAVARSSYNEQFF,TGCAGTGCTGTAGCTCGGAGCTCCTACAATGAGCAGTTCTTC
.,TRBV19,TRBJ2-1,TRBD2,CASSIVAGHNEQFF,TGTGCCAGTAGTATAGTAGCGGGTCACAATGAGCAGTTCTTC
.,TRBV6-5,TRBJ1-5,.,CASSYSTRVGYSNQPQHF,TGTGCCAGCAGTTACTCGACCAGGGTGGGCTATAGCAATCAGCCCCAGCATTTT